These 17 T cell receptor beta chains originate from one sample sequenced in a study of cytomegalovirus exposure and HLA in healthy donors. Vbeta (60) and Jbeta (13) primers were used in the PCR. Profiling relied on immunoSEQ multiplex PCR, and the TCRdb table lists in-frame clones only, not all of them. The data contain about 150,000 clones, roughly 82% of them seen just once; the ten biggest clones take up about 3.7%. The specimen sequenced was PBMCs. All receptors come from a male donor in good health and CMV-seronegative.

The gene calls are TRBV5-6 and TRBJ1-2, with no clear D. CDR1 SGHDT and CDR2 YYEEEE come from the germline V gene. With 5 bases removed from V and 5 bases from J, the gap between germline ends came to 16 bases. CDR3 length: 14 residues. The CDR3 DNA is TGTGCCAGCAGTCCCATGAGGGTACTATATGGCTACACCTTC. Encoded protein: CASSPMRVLYGYTF.

V usage is TRBV5-1 and J usage is TRBJ2-2, with 8 bases aligning to TRBD1. V gave up 3 bases and J gave up 3 bases; unmatched junction bases: 10. The germline gives CDR1 SGHRS, CDR2 YFSETQ. The CDR3 loop spans 17 amino acids. Here the CDR3 DNA reads TGCGCCAGCAGCTCTATGGGCCAGACAGGGGACACCGGGGAGCTGTTTTTT. This codes for CASSSMGQTGDTGELFF.

This clone was recorded only once. One end of the junction varies from germline; a read error may be responsible. The rearrangement links TRBV7-9 to TRBJ1-1; tentatively, D is TRBD1 (5 bases). Germline assignment: CDR1 SEHNR and CDR2 FQNEAQ (reference sequence). This CDR3 comprises 14 residues. The DNA of the CDR3 is TGTTCCAGCAGCTTGTCTCAGGGGAACACTGAAGCTTTCTTT. Protein product: CSSSLSQGNTEAFF.

The chain recombines TRBV7-9 with TRBJ2-3, with TRBD1 identical over 10 bases. V dropped 5 bases and J dropped 4; count of bases not matched to a gene: 12. There are 17 residues in the CDR3. Germline V CDR1 and CDR2: SEHNR, FQNEAQ (reference sequence). CDR3 region: CASSMGQGYSSSDTQYF. In DNA form, the CDR3 reads TGTGCCAGCAGCATGGGACAGGGGTACTCTAGCTCAGATACGCAGTATTTT. Filled out from reference TRBV7-9 and TRBJ2-3, the complete variable domain reads DTGVSQNPRHKITKRGQNVTFRCDPISEHNRLYWYRQTLGQGPEFLTYFQNEAQLEKSRLLSDRFSAERPKGSFSTLEIQRTEQGDSAMYLCASSMGQGYSSSDTQYFGPGTRLTVL.

This chain links TRBV6-1 with TRBJ2-7; D perhaps matches TRBD1 (6 bases). V shed 0 bases and J shed 4 bases, with 13 bases lying between them. The CDR3 is 15 amino acids. The germline gives CDR1 MNHNS, CDR2 SASEGT. The CDR3 sequence: CASSEALDSPYEQYF. CDR3 DNA sequence: TGTGCCAGCAGTGAAGCATTGGACAGCCCATACGAGCAGTACTTC.

The chain employs TRBV9 and TRBJ1-2; TRBD1 might be the D (5 bases). The CDR3 extends over 12 amino acids. V dropped 1 base and J dropped 7 bases, with 8 bases sitting between them. The V gene's germline CDR1 is SGDLS and CDR2 YYNGEE. The CDR3 DNA is TGTGCCAGCAGCGTATCAGGGTCTGGCTACACCTTC. It translates to CASSVSGSGYTF.

The rearrangement links TRBV9 to TRBJ1-3; 9 bases map to TRBD1. The germline V gene has CDR1 SGDLS and CDR2 YYNGEE. This CDR3 is built from 15 residues. V was pared by 7 bases and J by 4 bases, with 9 bases of the junction left unmatched. The DNA for the CDR3 is TGTGCCAGCGGGACAGGGCAATCGTCCGGAAACACCATATATTTT. Its protein product is CASGTGQSSGNTIYF.

About this clone: Compared with germline, one end of the junction differs, possibly owing to a read error. The same CDR3 can be traced to other DNA sequences in this sample. The V call is TRBV5-4, the J call TRBJ2-7, with 13 bases lining up with TRBD2. The CDR3 spans 16 residues. CDR1 is SGHNT and CDR2 is YYREEE in the germline V gene (reference sequence). The CDR3 region has the DNA TGTGCCAGCAGCTTGGGCGGGACTAGCGGGAAATACGAACAGTACTTC. Protein sequence: CASSLGGTSGKYEQYF.

This clone has a handful of counts. This sequence joins TRBV5-4 and TRBJ2-1, with 13 bases aligning to TRBD2. Germline V gene sequence: CDR1 SGHNT, CDR2 YYREEE (reference sequence). The CDR3 has 15 residues. With 5 bases clipped from V and 9 bases from J, the junction kept 8 bases outside the gene matches. Here the CDR3 reads CASSPGLAGDREQFF. The CDR3 DNA is TGTGCCAGCAGTCCTGGACTAGCGGGAGATCGTGAGCAGTTCTTC.

This chain uses TRBV10-3 with TRBJ1-2; TRBD1 is a possible D gene (6 bases). This CDR3 is built from 17 residues. V lost 6 bases, J lost 0 bases, and 20 bases lay in between. The V gene's germline CDR1 is ENHRY and CDR2 SYGVKD. The CDR3 sequence: CAIRPGHPMVTNYGYTF. The CDR3 DNA is TGTGCCATCAGGCCGGGACACCCCATGGTGACTAACTATGGCTACACCTTC.

There are a few counts of this clone. This chain joins TRBV30 and TRBJ1-5; D is uncertain. The CDR3 loop spans 16 amino acids. The ends were cut back, 1 base at V and 10 bases at J, with 23 bases in the middle. Per germline, CDR1 GTSNPN and CDR2 SVGIG (reference sequence). CDR3 coding DNA: TGTGCCTGGAGTGGTTTTCGGGAGCGTCTCGACCAACCCCAGCATTTT. It specifies CAWSGFRERLDQPQHF.

The chain employs TRBV5-8 and TRBJ2-1; 15 bases align to TRBD2. The CDR3 has 15 residues. Germline loops: CDR1 SGHTS, CDR2 YDEGEE. The J segment lost 9 bases and the V segment lost 4 bases, leaving 5 bases of the junction unmatched. The CDR3 protein is CASSPGLAGGGEQFF. CDR3 DNA: TGTGCCAGCAGCCCGGGACTAGCGGGAGGCGGTGAGCAGTTCTTC.

This rearrangement joins TRBV6-1 to TRBJ2-1; TRBD2 aligns across 11 bases. The CDR3 consists of 15 residues. In germline, CDR1 is MNHNS, CDR2 SASEGT. After removal of 4 bases from V and 6 bases from J, the junction contained 5 bases not matched to a gene. The DNA of the CDR3 is TGTGCCAGCAGTGGTGGACTAGCGGGCCCCAATGAGCAGTTCTTC. Translation: CASSGGLAGPNEQFF.

The V and J genes are TRBV7-6 and TRBJ2-7, with D possibly matching TRBD2 (6 bases). The V end was cut by 0 bases, the J end by 5 bases, with 20 bases between. Germline V CDR1 and CDR2: SGHVS, FNYEAQ. CDR3 length: 17 amino acids. CDR3 DNA: TGTGCCAGCAGCTTAGCGATGGGGGGAAATAAAGGGGACGAGCAGTACTTC. Protein product: CASSLAMGGNKGDEQYF.

The J gene is TRBJ2-3, the V gene TRBV7-6, with 7 bases that match TRBD2. Germline lookup yields CDR1 SGHVS and CDR2 FNYEAQ. CDR3 length equals 14 residues. The V gene end was trimmed by 4 bases and the J gene end by 6 bases; junction bases not matched to a gene: 7. The CDR3 is CASSSRLASDTQYF. DNA for the CDR3: TGTGCCAGCAGCTCCCGACTAGCATCGGATACGCAGTATTTT.

The rearrangement links TRBV9 to TRBJ1-2; a possible D gene is TRBD1 (6 bases). This CDR3 has 13 residues. From germline, CDR1 is SGDLS and CDR2 YYNGEE. V was cut by 3 bases and J by 5 bases, with 11 bases left in between. The CDR3: CASSEGDTYGYTF. CDR3 DNA sequence: TGTGCCAGCAGCGAGGGGGATACATATGGCTACACCTTC. Based on the CDR3 plus reference TRBV9 and TRBJ1-2, the full variable domain is DSGVTQTPKHLITATGQRVTLRCSPRSGDLSVYWYQQSLDQGLQFLIQYYNGEERAKGNILERFSAQQFPDLHSELNLSSLELGDSALYFCASSEGDTYGYTFGSGTRLTVV.

The V gene is TRBV7-3, the J gene TRBJ2-1, with 7 bases fitting TRBD1. Germline assignment: CDR1 SGHTA and CDR2 FQGTGA. V shed 2 bases, J shed 8 bases, and the junction held 9 bases outside the gene matches. This CDR3 region has 15 residues. The CDR3 DNA reads as TGTGCCAGCAGCTTATTAGTGGACAGGCTTCATGAGCAGTTCTTC. Amino acid sequence: CASSLLVDRLHEQFF. Combining the CDR3 with reference TRBV7-3 and TRBJ2-1 gives the whole variable domain GAGVSQTPSNKVTEKGKYVELRCDPISGHTALYWYRQSLGQGPEFLIYFQGTGAADDSGLPNDRFFAVRPEGSVSTLKIQRTERGDSAVYLCASSLLVDRLHEQFFGPGTRLTVL.